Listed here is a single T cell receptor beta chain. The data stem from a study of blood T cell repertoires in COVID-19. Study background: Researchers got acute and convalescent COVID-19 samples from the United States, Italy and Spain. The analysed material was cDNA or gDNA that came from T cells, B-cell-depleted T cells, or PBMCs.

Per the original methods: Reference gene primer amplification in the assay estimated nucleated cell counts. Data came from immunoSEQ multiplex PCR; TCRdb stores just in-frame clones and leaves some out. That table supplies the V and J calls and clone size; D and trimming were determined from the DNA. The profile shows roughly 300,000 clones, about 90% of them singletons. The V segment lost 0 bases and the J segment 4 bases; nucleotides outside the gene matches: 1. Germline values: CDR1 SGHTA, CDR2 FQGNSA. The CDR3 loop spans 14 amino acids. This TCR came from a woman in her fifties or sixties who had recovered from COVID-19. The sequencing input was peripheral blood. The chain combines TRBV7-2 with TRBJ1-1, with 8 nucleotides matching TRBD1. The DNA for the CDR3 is TGTGCCAGCAGCTTAGCCGACAGGGGCACTGAAGCTTTCTTT. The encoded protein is CASSLADRGTEAFF.